These 21 T cell receptor beta chains were sequenced from one sample in a study of shared clonotypes between healthy human individuals. Clones were read by immunoSEQ multiplex PCR, and TCRdb kept only the in-frame ones, dropping some. In the table there are some 1,100,000 clones, about 80% of which are singletons. The sample was memory CD4+ T cells from PBMCs. Subset noted: CD45RA-negative fraction. The receptor set was obtained from a man in his late teens or twenties in good health. Some clones in this sample may be carry-over from other donors' samples.

DNA for the CDR3: TGTGCCAGTAGTGCTTTAAGGCGGCGCCTCGGGGGCACAGATACGCAGTATTTT. Encoded protein: CASSALRRRLGGTDTQYF. The chain links TRBV19 to TRBJ2-3, with D perhaps matching TRBD2 (5 bases). The CDR3 spans 18 residues. V shed 5 bases and J shed 1 base, with 22 bases lying between them. The germline gives CDR1 LNHDA, CDR2 SQIVND (reference sequence).

The CDR3: CASSRSLMDTQYF. CDR3 in DNA: TGTGCCAGCAGCCGGAGTTTGATGGATACGCAGTATTTT. The chain carries TRBV11-3 and TRBJ2-3; D is unclear. Germline V gene sequence: CDR1 SGHNT, CDR2 YENEEA. Deletions cut 5 bases from V and 6 bases from J, with 12 bases between. This CDR3 region has 13 residues.

The chain has TRBV28 and TRBJ2-2; 8 bases line up with TRBD2. Trimming took 10 bases from V and 6 from J; bases not matched to a gene: 16. The CDR3 is made up of 16 amino acids. Germline V gene lookup returns CDR1 MDHEN and CDR2 SYDVKM. The CDR3, as DNA: TGTGCCACTACACGGGGGGGCACAGTGAGCGCCGGGGAGCTGTTTTTT. This encodes CATTRGGTVSAGELFF.

J is TRBJ1-3 and V is TRBV10-3; D perhaps matches TRBD1 (6 bases). Trimming pared 9 bases from V and 0 bases from J, leaving 18 bases between. The CDR3 loop spans 16 amino acids. CDR1 ENHRY and CDR2 SYGVKD come from the germline V gene. CDR3 loop: CAISSGQLLSGNTIYF. The CDR3 coding sequence is TGTGCCATAAGTTCCGGACAGCTCCTCTCTGGAAACACCATATATTTT.

The sample holds a few counts of this clone. This chain uses TRBV28 with TRBJ2-3, with unresolved D. This CDR3 region has 12 residues. Trimming shortened V by 4 bases and J by 11 bases, and 13 bases separated the two germline ends. The germline CDR1 and CDR2 sequences are MDHEN and SYDVKM. The CDR3 reads CASSSSYPLQYF. The CDR3 DNA reads as TGTGCCAGCAGTTCCTCTTACCCTTTGCAGTATTTT.

The rearrangement joins TRBV14 to TRBJ2-5; TRBD2 matches at 8 bases. CDR1 SGHDN and CDR2 FVKESK come from the germline V gene. The CDR3 loop spans 14 amino acids. Trimming removed 5 bases from V and 1 base from J; junction bases left unmatched: 3. The chain's CDR3 is CASSSREGQETQYF. Written as DNA, the CDR3 is TGTGCCAGCAGCTCCCGGGAGGGCCAAGAGACCCAGTACTTC.

This chain uses TRBV15 with TRBJ2-3; 7 bases line up with TRBD2. This CDR3 spans 17 amino acids. The germline V gene encodes CDR1 LNHNV and CDR2 YYDKDF (reference sequence). Trimming at V came to 1 base and at J to 2 bases, leaving 9 bases not matched to a gene. Here the CDR3 reads CATSRGRAGKNTDTQYF. For the CDR3, the DNA is TGTGCCACCAGCAGAGGACGAGCGGGGAAAAACACAGATACGCAGTATTTT.

Comment on this clone: A far bigger clonotype differs at one base, so this is likely a read error. Other DNA sequences from this sample encode an identical CDR3 as well. The rearrangement uses TRBV7-8 and TRBJ2-7; D gene ambiguous. V shed 3 bases and J shed 2 bases, with 14 bases lying between them. The CDR3 sequence is 15 residues long. Germline V gene data show CDR1 as SGHVS and CDR2 as FQNEAQ. As DNA, the CDR3 is TGTGCCAGCAGCTTCCTCCGCTACTCACCCTACGAGCAGTACTTC. Its translation is CASSFLRYSPYEQYF.

This sequence joins TRBV7-8 and TRBJ1-1; the D gene is possibly TRBD1 (6 bases). The CDR3 has 15 residues. CDR1 is SGHVS and CDR2 is FQNEAQ in the germline V gene. Between the trimmed V and J ends, which lost 2 bases and 1 base, there was a span of 11 bases. The CDR3 DNA reads as TGTGCCAGCAGCTTAACAGGGAGGGCGAACACTGAAGCTTTCTTT. It is translated as CASSLTGRANTEAFF.

This clone was picked up many times. This chain joins TRBV4-1 and TRBJ2-3; D call uncertain. Germline CDR1 reads MGHRA; CDR2 reads YSYEKL. The V gene lost 3 bases and the J gene lost 4 bases, with 8 bases spanning the gap. CDR3 length equals 13 residues. This CDR3 reads CASSHAGSDTQYF. CDR3 in DNA: TGCGCCAGCAGCCACGCAGGATCAGATACGCAGTATTTT.

CDR3 sequence (DNA): TGTGCCAGCGGTCTAGCGGGAGGCACAGATACGCAGTATTTT. Translated: CASGLAGGTDTQYF. This chain links TRBV28 with TRBJ2-3; the match to TRBD2 covers 10 bases. CDR3 size: 14 residues. With V trimmed by 8 bases and J by 1 base, 3 bases remained unmatched. Germline V CDR1 and CDR2: MDHEN, SYDVKM.

This clone was seen only a few times. The J gene is TRBJ2-1, the V gene TRBV2, with a weak D call TRBD2 (6 bases). The CDR3 is 13 amino acids. CDR1 is SNHLY and CDR2 is FYNNEI in the germline V gene. The V end was cut by 0 bases, the J end by 10 bases, with 10 bases between. CDR3 loop: CASSEALRGEQFF. The CDR3 region has the DNA TGTGCCAGCAGTGAAGCGCTTCGGGGGGAGCAGTTCTTC.

V is TRBV15 and J is TRBJ2-1; D remains ambiguous. The CDR3 covers 14 residues. Germline V lookup: CDR1 LNHNV, CDR2 YYDKDF (reference sequence). V was cut by 3 bases and J by 4 bases, with 10 bases left in between. CDR3 in amino acids: CATSRGKAYNEQFF. DNA of the CDR3: TGTGCCACCAGCAGGGGTAAGGCATACAATGAGCAGTTCTTC.

The J gene is TRBJ2-3, the V gene TRBV7-9; possibly TRBD1 for D (5 bases). Trimming took 0 bases from V and 4 from J, leaving 23 bases between them. The germline gives CDR1 SEHNR, CDR2 FQNEAQ (reference sequence). The CDR3 has 19 amino acids. CDR3 sequence reads: CASSLAMAGSQFRADTQYF. The CDR3 coding sequence is TGTGCCAGCAGCTTAGCGATGGCAGGGTCCCAGTTCAGAGCAGATACGCAGTATTTT.

A single count supports this clone. This chain joins TRBV28 and TRBJ1-1; D perhaps matches TRBD1 (6 bases). CDR1 is MDHEN, CDR2 SYDVKM, per germline. CDR3 length: 15 residues. Trimming cost V 5 bases and J 9 bases, with 22 bases left between them. The CDR3 spells CASSPPPPGHQQAFF. CDR3 DNA sequence: TGTGCCAGCAGTCCGCCCCCACCGGGACACCAACAAGCTTTCTTT.

J is TRBJ1-4 and V is TRBV28; unclear D gene. Trimming took off 5 bases at V and 5 bases at J, with 15 bases between the two ends. This CDR3 comprises 15 residues. In germline, CDR1 is MDHEN, CDR2 SYDVKM. Here the CDR3 reads CASSPAPLTNEKLFF. The DNA for the CDR3 is TGTGCCAGCAGTCCCGCCCCTCTTACGAATGAAAAACTGTTTTTT.

DNA of the CDR3: TGTGCCACCAGCATACTACTGAGCCAGGAGCTGTTTTTT. It codes for CATSILLSQELFF. The rearrangement links TRBV15 to TRBJ2-2; unclear D gene. This CDR3 is 13 amino acids long. V was shortened by 4 bases and J by 10 bases, with 13 bases between the two germline ends. Germline CDR1 and CDR2: LNHNV and YYDKDF (reference sequence).

V gene TRBV10-3 combines with J gene TRBJ1-2; D remains unclear. The CDR3 contains 14 residues. CDR1 and CDR2 (germline): ENHRY, SYGVKD. The ends were cut back, 0 bases at V and 3 bases at J, with 8 bases in the middle. The CDR3 coding sequence is TGTGCCATCAGTGAGTCCGGTTTCTACTATGGCTACACCTTC. Amino acids: CAISESGFYYGYTF.

V usage is TRBV30 and J usage is TRBJ2-5, with unresolved D. The germline CDR1 and CDR2 sequences are GTSNPN and SVGIG (reference sequence). CDR3 length equals 13 residues. Trimming removed 2 bases from V and 3 bases from J, with 10 bases in between. The CDR3: CAWSLGPEETQYF. The CDR3 region has the DNA TGTGCCTGGAGTCTGGGTCCGGAAGAGACCCAGTACTTC. The full variable domain, completed using reference TRBV30 and TRBJ2-5, is SQTIHQWPATLVQPVGSPLSLECTVEGTSNPNLYWYRQAAGRGLQLLFYSVGIGQISSEVPQNLSASRPQDRQFILSSKKLLLSDSGFYLCAWSLGPEETQYFGPGTRLLVL.

This clone was seen repeatedly, ten times or more. This sample also contains other DNA sequences that code for the same CDR3. V usage is TRBV2 and J usage is TRBJ2-1; the match to TRBD2 covers 8 bases. The junction had 4 bases not matched to a gene; V was cut back by 6 bases and J by 0 bases. In germline, CDR1 is SNHLY, CDR2 FYNNEI. The CDR3 sequence is 15 residues long. The DNA of the CDR3 is TGTGCCAGCAGCAGACTAGCGAACTCCTACAATGAGCAGTTCTTC. It yields the protein CASSRLANSYNEQFF.

This chain uses TRBV6-1 with TRBJ2-7; 8 bases are shared with TRBD2. CDR3 length equals 14 residues. The V segment lost 4 bases and the J segment 1 base; nucleotides outside the gene matches: 3. Germline CDR1 and CDR2: MNHNS and SASEGT. The DNA of the CDR3 is TGTGCCAGCAGTGGCCTAGCGGGTTCCTACGAGCAGTACTTC. It encodes CASSGLAGSYEQYF.